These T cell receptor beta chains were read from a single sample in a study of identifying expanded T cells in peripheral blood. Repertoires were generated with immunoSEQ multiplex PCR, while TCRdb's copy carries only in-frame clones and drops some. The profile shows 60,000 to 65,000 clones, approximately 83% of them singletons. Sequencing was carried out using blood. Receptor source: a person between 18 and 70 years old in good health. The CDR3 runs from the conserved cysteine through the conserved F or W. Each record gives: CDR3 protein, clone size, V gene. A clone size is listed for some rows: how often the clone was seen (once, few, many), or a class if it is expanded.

CDR3aa: CASSLRDGYEQYF
abundance: -
v_gene: TRBV11-3

CDR3aa: CSVDFTATYNEQFF
abundance: -
v_gene: TRBV29-1

CDR3aa: CASSQVGTPMRQFF
abundance: -
v_gene: TRBV4-3

CDR3aa: CASSQRWDPNYGYTF
abundance: once
v_gene: TRBV21-1

CDR3aa: CASSRTGKAEKLFF
abundance: -
v_gene: TRBV27

CDR3aa: CASSEKADHQNQPQHF
abundance: -
v_gene: TRBV6-1

CDR3aa: CASSADDRRNTIYF
abundance: -
v_gene: TRBV5-4

CDR3aa: CASSPSESTDTQYF
abundance: -
v_gene: TRBV11-2

CDR3aa: CASRGTGSRYEQYF
abundance: -
v_gene: TRBV19

CDR3aa: CASSLGSGNTIYF
abundance: -
v_gene: TRBV7-2

CDR3aa: CASGSGFYSPLHF
abundance: few
v_gene: TRBV12-5